This entry is about one TCR beta chain. This clonotype is large (0.1 to 1%). No cognate antigen has been identified for it. The input lacks base qualities; no much larger clone sits a single base away. The entry originates in a study of spatial heterogeneity in lung cancer (dated by TCRdb to about 2019). Some background on the complete study: Beta-chain transcripts were consistently detected in greater numbers than alpha-chain transcripts, which likely reflected higher beta-chain transcript abundance. At surgery, both alpha and beta chains were TCR-sequenced in about 200 tumor regions, approximately 64 matched nontumor lung samples and over 50 PBMC samples. Nonsynonymous mutation counts, determined by whole-exome sequencing of tumor tissue, were related to features of the TCR repertoire. In non-small cell lung cancer, the study quantitatively compared TCR alpha and beta repertoires across several tumor regions, matched nontumor lung, and blood. In the raw uncorrected reads, each unique combination of TCR and UMI appeared more than ten times on average. In tumor regions, TCR transcript counts showed a strong correlation with a T cell transcriptional module score derived from matched bulk RNA-seq. General conclusions and limits of the study: The tumor nonsynonymous mutation count correlated with the number of expanded alpha and beta TCRs within the tumor. Counts of ubiquitous and regional expanded TCRs correlated with counts of ubiquitous and regional nonsynonymous mutations, respectively. TCR-seq coverage of tumor T cells was estimated at only 7% to 8% for alpha chains and around 14% for beta chains. Additional single-cell paired TCR alpha and beta sequencing was considered necessary to confirm, at a functional level, the hypothesis that regional TCRs recognize regional mutations.

Sample time point, as interpreted from the label and publication: sample taken at primary tumor resection. Samples were obtained from 65 to 90 patients with early-stage, untreated non-small cell lung cancer from the lung TRACERx cohort. Whole RNA extracted from tumor and nontumor lung tissue, or from cryopreserved PBMC samples, was used for TCR sequencing without cell sorting. Patients were selected for TCR sequencing only if sufficient RNA was available from at least two tumor regions. Before selection, tumor and adjacent nontumor lung specimens were reviewed by a lung pathologist. Library prep was done by 5' RACE. The run used a NextSeq 500. In the TCR library protocol, a unique molecular identifier was attached to each TCR cDNA molecule so that PCR and sequencing errors could be corrected. As for how the authors treated the data: Decombinator tools were used for TCR identification, UMI-based error correction and CDR3 extraction. TCRs above a frequency of 2 per 1,000, corresponding to the top 1% of the tumor frequency distribution, were defined as expanded. Expanded tumor TCRs statistically deemed absent (corrected P<0.05) from at least one tumor region were classed as regional, and all other expanded tumor TCRs were classed as ubiquitous. Rényi diversity was computed with the R vegan package after subsampling each repertoire 100 times to 5,000 TCRs. CDR3 similarity networks were built from amino acid triplet string-kernel similarity, with CDR3s being connected when pairwise similarity was above 0.82. The public reads were reanalyzed by TCRdb: fastp trimming at Q25, MiXCR alignment, in-frame beta chains only. Rows are combined by CDR3 protein, so each entry shows the most common genes and DNA. The V and J calls follow TCRdb's processing rather than the paper's. The sample table records about 5,700 distinct CDR3 sequences; approximately 26% of these occur just once. Less than 25% of the sample lies in the top ten.

Its CDR3 holds 13 amino acids, cysteine through phenylalanine. Only the CDR3 portion is preserved as DNA: 39 bases, with reading frame beginning at the first base. V and J lose 4 bases and 3 bases, and a span of 7 bases separates them. From a lookup of the germline V gene (reference sequence), CDR1 and CDR2 are SGHNT and YYREEE. This receptor was identified in a male donor with early-stage non-small cell lung cancer. The sequencing used lung tumor tissue, collected at surgery. The V and J segments used are TRBV5-4 and TRBJ2-2; the D gene cannot be resolved reliably. For the CDR3, the sequence is CASSRVYTGELFF. The nucleotides are TGTGCCAGCAGCCGAGTATACACCGGGGAGCTGTTTTTT.